These 10 T cell receptor beta chains came from one sample sequenced in a study of monozygotic twins with inflammatory bowel disease. TCRdb reprocessed the 5' RACE reads; each CDR3 protein has one entry and no DNA is given. The listing contains some 170,000 distinct CDR3 sequences. The sample consisted of blood. The source is a human donor with ulcerative colitis or Crohn's disease, or a healthy co-twin of an affected twin (not recorded which).

This chain links TRBV20-1 with TRBJ2-3; TCRdb reports TRBD2, a call that lacks DNA to check it against. The CDR3 runs 13 residues. The germline V gene encodes CDR1 DFQATT and CDR2 SNEGSKA (reference sequence). The CDR3 sequence is CSARSLAGDTQYF.

J is TRBJ2-3 and V is TRBV7-9. This CDR3 has 11 amino acids. Germline V gene sequence: CDR1 SEHNR, CDR2 FQNEAQ (reference sequence). CDR3 amino acids: CATTLTDTQYF.

The chain has TRBV20-1 and TRBJ2-7; there is no DNA to check the TCRdb D call of TRBD1. From germline, CDR1 is DFQATT and CDR2 SNEGSKA (reference sequence). This CDR3 comprises 13 residues. The CDR3 spells CSAGGFHGYEQYF.

The chain joins TRBV10-3 to TRBJ2-7; with no DNA, the TCRdb D assignment of TRBD1 cannot be verified. CDR1 is ENHRY, CDR2 SYGVKD, per germline. The CDR3 extends over 13 amino acids. The CDR3 reads CAISGDQGGEQYF.

V and J are TRBV5-1 and TRBJ2-5. CDR1 is SGHRS, CDR2 YFSETQ, per germline. The CDR3 runs to 14 residues. The CDR3 spells CASSLGRKQETQYF.

This CDR3 reads CASSQPTTATEQFF. The chain carries TRBV3-1 and TRBJ2-1; the TCRdb D gene call, TRBD1, has no DNA to confirm it. CDR3 length: 14 residues. CDR1 is LGHDT, CDR2 YNNKEL, per germline (reference sequence).

The chain recombines TRBV30 with TRBJ2-1. Germline CDR1 GTSNPN, CDR2 SVGIG (reference sequence). The CDR3 is 15 amino acids. This CDR3 reads CAWTPTRSSYNEQFF.

V gene TRBV30 combines with J gene TRBJ2-1; absent DNA, TCRdb's TRBD2 call cannot be checked. CDR1 GTSNPN and CDR2 SVGIG come from the germline V gene (reference sequence). The CDR3 spans 14 residues. The CDR3 sequence: CAWTGLALNNEQFF.

The chain recombines TRBV29-1 with TRBJ2-7; without DNA, the TCRdb call of TRBD1 cannot be checked. The CDR3 sequence is 14 residues long. Germline CDR1 and CDR2: SQVTM and ANQGSEA. The chain's CDR3 is CSVEEIGASYEQYF.

The CDR3 sequence: CASSSSGGRAKNIQYF. The V and J genes are TRBV28 and TRBJ2-4; TCRdb's assignment of TRBD2 cannot be checked, as there is no DNA. The germline V gene encodes CDR1 MDHEN and CDR2 SYDVKM. This CDR3 has 16 residues.